The entry below gives a single T cell receptor (beta chain) sequence along with its context. Produced via immunoSEQ multiplex PCR; TCRdb's table is partial and in-frame only. The sample carries just over 150,000 clones, 75% to 90% recorded once. This sample is part of a study of blood T cell repertoires in COVID-19. Germline CDR1 is SGHRS and CDR2 is YFSETQ. Trimming shortened V by 0 bases and J by 8 bases, and 8 bases separated the two germline ends. The CDR3 covers 12 residues. The chain recombines TRBV5-1 with TRBJ1-2; the D is unclear. The sequenced material came from peripheral blood. This receptor was obtained from a woman in her 70s with acute or convalescent COVID-19. The CDR3 loop reads CASSLETSGYTF. As DNA, the CDR3 is TGCGCCAGCAGCTTGGAAACTTCAGGCTACACCTTC.